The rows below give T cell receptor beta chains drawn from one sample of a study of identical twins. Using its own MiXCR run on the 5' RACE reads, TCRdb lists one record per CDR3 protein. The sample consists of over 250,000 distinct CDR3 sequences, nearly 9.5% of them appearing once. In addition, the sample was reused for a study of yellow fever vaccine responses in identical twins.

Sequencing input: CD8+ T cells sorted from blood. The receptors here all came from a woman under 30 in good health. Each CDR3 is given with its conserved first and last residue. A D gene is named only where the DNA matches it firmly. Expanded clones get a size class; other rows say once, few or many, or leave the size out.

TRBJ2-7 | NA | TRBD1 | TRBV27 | TGTGCCAGCAGTTTCGAGACAGGGAATTACGAGCAGTACTTC | CASSFETGNYEQYF
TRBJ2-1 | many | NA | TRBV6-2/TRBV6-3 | TGTGCCAGCAGTTACACGGAATCTTACGATGAGCAGTTCTTC | CASSYTESYDEQFF
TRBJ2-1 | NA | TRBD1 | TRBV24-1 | TGTGCCACCGGGGACAGGGCGGGTGAGCAGTTCTTC | CATGDRAGEQFF
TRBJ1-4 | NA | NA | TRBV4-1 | TGCGCCAGCAGCGCCTCTCAGGGCACTAATGAAAAACTGTTTTTT | CASSASQGTNEKLFF
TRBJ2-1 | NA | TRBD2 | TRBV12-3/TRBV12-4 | TGTGCCAGCAGTTTAGATATGGCGGGAGCGCTCCATGAGCAGTTCTTC | CASSLDMAGALHEQFF
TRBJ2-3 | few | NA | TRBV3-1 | TGTGCCAGCAGCCAAGAATTACCAACTGTCAACGCAGATACGCAGTATTTT | CASSQELPTVNADTQYF
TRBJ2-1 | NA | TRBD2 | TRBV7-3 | TGTGCCAGCAGCTTAACCGAACCCTTGGCGGGGGACAATGAGCAGTTCTTC | CASSLTEPLAGDNEQFF
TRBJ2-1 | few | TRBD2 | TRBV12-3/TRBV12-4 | TGTGCCAGCAGTCTCCTCCTCCAAACTAGCGGTCACTACAATGAGCAGTTCTTC | CASSLLLQTSGHYNEQFF
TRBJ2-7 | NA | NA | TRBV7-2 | TGTGCCAGCAGCTATGACCTTCTGGCCTCCTACGAGCAGTACTTC | CASSYDLLASYEQYF
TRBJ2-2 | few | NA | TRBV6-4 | TGTGCCAGCAGTGAAGGGGTGGAACCGACCGGGGAGCTGTTTTTT | CASSEGVEPTGELFF
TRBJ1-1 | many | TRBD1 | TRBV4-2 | TGTGCCAGCAGCCGGGGGACAGGGTTAGGGGAAGCTTTCTTT | CASSRGTGLGEAFF
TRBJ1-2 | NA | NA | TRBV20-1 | TGCAGTGCTAGATATGGGGCCGGGGTTAACTATGGCTACACCTTC | CSARYGAGVNYGYTF
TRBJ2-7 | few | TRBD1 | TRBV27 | TGTGCCAGCAGAGACAGGGGCTACCCCTACGAGCAGTACTTC | CASRDRGYPYEQYF
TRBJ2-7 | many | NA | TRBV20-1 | TGCAGTGCTAGAGATCGGCTGGATTACGAGCAGTACTTC | CSARDRLDYEQYF
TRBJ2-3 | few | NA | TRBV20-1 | TGCAGTGCTATAAACTGGGCAAGCACAGATACGCAGTATTTT | CSAINWASTDTQYF
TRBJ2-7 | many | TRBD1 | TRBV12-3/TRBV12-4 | TGTGCCAGCAGTCCCGGGACAGGGTGGGAAAACGAGCAGTACTTC | CASSPGTGWENEQYF
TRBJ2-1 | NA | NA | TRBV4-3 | TGCGCCAGCAGCCCTGTCTACCAGGGGCGGGTGGAGTTCTTC | CASSPVYQGRVEFF
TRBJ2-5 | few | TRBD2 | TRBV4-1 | TGCGCCAGCAGCCAAGATCCCACTAGCGGGGAGACCCAGTACTTC | CASSQDPTSGETQYF
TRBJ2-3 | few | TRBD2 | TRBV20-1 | TGCAGTGCTAGAGACTTCCGGACTAGCGAGAGCACAGATACGCAGTATTTT | CSARDFRTSESTDTQYF
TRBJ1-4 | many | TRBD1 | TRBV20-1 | TGCAGTGCTCCAGGGAGGGGGCCGACTAATGAAAAACTGTTTTTT | CSAPGRGPTNEKLFF
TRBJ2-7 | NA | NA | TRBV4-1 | TGCGCCAGCAGCAACGACTACGAGCAGTACTTC | CASSNDYEQYF
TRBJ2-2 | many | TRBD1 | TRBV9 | TGTGCCAGCAGCGATAAGACAGGGTTCGGGACCGGGGAGCTGTTTTTT | CASSDKTGFGTGELFF
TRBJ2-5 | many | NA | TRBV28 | TGTGCCAGCAGTCCTCGACAGGACTACCAAGAGACCCAGTACTTC | CASSPRQDYQETQYF
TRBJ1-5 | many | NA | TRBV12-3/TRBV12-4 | TGTGCCAGCAGTTTTTGGGAAACCAATCAGCCCCAGCATTTT | CASSFWETNQPQHF
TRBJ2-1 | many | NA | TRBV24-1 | TGTGCCACCAGTGATTTTGGTCGGATGGGCAATGAGCAGTTCTTC | CATSDFGRMGNEQFF
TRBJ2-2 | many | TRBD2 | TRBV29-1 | TGCAGCGTTGAAGCGGACGGGGGGGCCGCCGGGGAGCTGTTTTTT | CSVEADGGAAGELFF
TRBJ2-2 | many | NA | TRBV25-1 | TGTGCCAGCAGGGTAGGGGCCGGGGAGCTGTTTTTT | CASRVGAGELFF
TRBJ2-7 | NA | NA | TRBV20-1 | TGCAGTGCAGGTGGGGGGGGGGCCCTCTACGAGCAGTACTTC | CSAGGGGALYEQYF
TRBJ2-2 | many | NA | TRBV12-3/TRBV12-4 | TGTGCCAGCAGTGCAGACAGGGAGGGCACCGGGGAGCTGTTTTTT | CASSADREGTGELFF
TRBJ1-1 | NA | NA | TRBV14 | TGTGCCAGCAGCGAATACAGACCCCTTAACCTGAACACTGAAGCTTTCTTT | CASSEYRPLNLNTEAFF
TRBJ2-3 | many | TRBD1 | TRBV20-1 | TGCAGTGCTAGACCCCCGGACAGGCGCACAGATACGCAGTATTTT | CSARPPDRRTDTQYF
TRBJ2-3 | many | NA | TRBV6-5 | TGTGCCAGCTCACCAGGGGATACGCAGTATTTT | CASSPGDTQYF
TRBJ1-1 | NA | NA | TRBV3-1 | TGTGCCAGCAGCCCTCTAACAGGTGACACTGAAGCTTTCTTT | CASSPLTGDTEAFF
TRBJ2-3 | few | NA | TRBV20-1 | TGCAGTGCTAGACCTACCACAGATACGCAGTATTTT | CSARPTTDTQYF
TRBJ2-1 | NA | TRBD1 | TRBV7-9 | TGTGCCAGCAGCGGAGACAGGGGATACTACAATGAGCAGTTCTTC | CASSGDRGYYNEQFF
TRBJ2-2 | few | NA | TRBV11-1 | TGTGCCAGCAGCCGAGGACTGACAATTAACCGGAACACCGGGGAGCTGTTTTTT | CASSRGLTINRNTGELFF
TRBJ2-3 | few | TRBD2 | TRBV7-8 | TGTGCCAGCAGCTTACGGGCCGGGGGGGCCACAGATACGCAGTATTTT | CASSLRAGGATDTQYF
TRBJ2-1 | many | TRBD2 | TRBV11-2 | TGTGCCAGCAGCCCTCCGAGTAGCGGGCGTTACAATGAGCAGTTCTTC | CASSPPSSGRYNEQFF
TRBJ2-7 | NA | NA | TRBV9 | TGTGCCAGCAGCGCGTCAGGGACCTACGAGCAGTACTTC | CASSASGTYEQYF
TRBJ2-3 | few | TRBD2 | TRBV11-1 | TGTGCCAGCAGCCCTAAGGGACTAGCGGGAGGCATAAGCACAGATACGCAGTATTTT | CASSPKGLAGGISTDTQYF
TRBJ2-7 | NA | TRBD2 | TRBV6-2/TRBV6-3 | TGTGCCAGCAGCCAAGGACTAGCGGGAGAGACCTCCTACGAGCAGTACTTC | CASSQGLAGETSYEQYF
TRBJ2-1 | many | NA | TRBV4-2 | TGTGCCAGCAGCCCCCAAGGCAGAGGCGAGCAGTTCTTC | CASSPQGRGEQFF
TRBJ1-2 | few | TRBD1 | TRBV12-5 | TGTGCTAGTGGAAGAGGTACAGGGGGATTTTATGGCTACACCTTC | CASGRGTGGFYGYTF
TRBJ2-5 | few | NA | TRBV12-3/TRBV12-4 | TGTGCCAGCAGTCCATTATCAGGGAAAGAGACCCAGTACTTC | CASSPLSGKETQYF
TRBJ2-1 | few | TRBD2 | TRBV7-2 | TGTGCCAGCCAACTAGCGGGAGAAATCTACAATGAGCAGTTCTTC | CASQLAGEIYNEQFF
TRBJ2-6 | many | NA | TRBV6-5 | TGTGCCAGCAGTTACGGTGACTCTGGGGCCAACGTCCTGACTTTC | CASSYGDSGANVLTF
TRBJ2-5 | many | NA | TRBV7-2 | TGTGCCAGCAGCTTATCTGGGACCCAAGAGACCCAGTACTTC | CASSLSGTQETQYF
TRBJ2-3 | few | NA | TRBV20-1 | TGCTGTGCTAGAGATCCGGTATGGGGGCCTCTCACAGATACGCAGTATTTT | CCARDPVWGPLTDTQYF
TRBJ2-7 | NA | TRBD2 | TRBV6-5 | TGTGCCAGCAGTTTCGCCGGGACTAGCGGGAGTGGCCCTAAGGACGAGCAGTACTTC | CASSFAGTSGSGPKDEQYF
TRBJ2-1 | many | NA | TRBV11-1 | TGTGCCAGCAGCTTAGAATACTGGAGCTCCTACAATGAGCAGTTCTTC | CASSLEYWSSYNEQFF
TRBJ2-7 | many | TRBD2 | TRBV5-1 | TGCGCCAGCAAGACTAGCGGGGGTAACTACGAGCAGTACTTC | CASKTSGGNYEQYF